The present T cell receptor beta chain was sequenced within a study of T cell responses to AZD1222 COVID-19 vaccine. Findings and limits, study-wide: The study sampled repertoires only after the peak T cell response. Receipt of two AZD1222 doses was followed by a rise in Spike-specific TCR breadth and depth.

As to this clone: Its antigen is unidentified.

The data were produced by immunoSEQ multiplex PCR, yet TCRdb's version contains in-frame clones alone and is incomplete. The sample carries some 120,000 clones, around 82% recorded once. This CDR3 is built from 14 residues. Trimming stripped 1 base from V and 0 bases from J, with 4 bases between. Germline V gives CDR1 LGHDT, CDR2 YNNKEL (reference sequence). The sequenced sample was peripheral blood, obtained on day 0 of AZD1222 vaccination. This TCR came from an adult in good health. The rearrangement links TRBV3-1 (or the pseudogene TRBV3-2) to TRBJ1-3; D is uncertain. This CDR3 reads CASSQGSSGNTIYF. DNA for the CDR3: TGTGCCAGCAGCCAAGGGAGCTCTGGAAACACCATATATTTT.